These 13 T cell receptor beta chains were all obtained from the same sample, sequenced in a study of blood T cell repertoires in COVID-19. Method: immunoSEQ multiplex PCR; TCRdb's copy keeps in-frame clones and lacks some. Here the sample spans around 180,000 clones, 70% to 90% being singletons. Input material: peripheral blood. The receptors derive from a man aged 65 to 85 with active or convalescent COVID-19.

The chain couples TRBV18 to TRBJ2-2, with 9 nucleotides matching TRBD1. Germline-derived CDR1 and CDR2 are KGHSH and LQKENI. V was clipped by 4 bases and J by 3 bases; unmatched bases: 3. The CDR3 has 15 residues. CDR3 residues: CASSRDRADTGELFF. The CDR3 coding sequence is TGTGCCAGCTCACGGGACAGGGCGGACACCGGGGAGCTGTTTTTT.

The chain links TRBV28 to TRBJ1-6; TRBD1 aligns across 8 bases. V shed 3 bases, J shed 8 bases, and the junction held 3 bases outside the gene matches. CDR1 MDHEN and CDR2 SYDVKM come from the germline V gene. CDR3 length: 14 amino acids. CDR3 sequence (DNA): TGTGCCAGCAGTTTGGCAGGGGGCCATTCACCCCTCCACTTT. Its protein is CASSLAGGHSPLHF. The full variable domain, in which reference TRBV28 and TRBJ1-6 provide the parts outside the CDR3, is DVKVTQSSRYLVKRTGEKVFLECVQDMDHENMFWYRQDPGLGLRLIYFSYDVKMKEKGDIPEGYSVSREKKERFSLILESASTNQTSMYLCASSLAGGHSPLHFGNGTRLTVT.

This chain uses TRBV29-1 with TRBJ1-5; 8 nucleotides align to TRBD1. The CDR3 covers 14 residues. Germline V gene sequence: CDR1 SQVTM, CDR2 ANQGSEA. With V trimmed by 4 bases and J by 9 bases, 11 bases remained unmatched. CDR3 sequence: CSVAPGGQTSPQHF. The CDR3, as DNA: TGCAGCGTTGCCCCAGGGGGCCAAACATCGCCCCAGCATTTT.

Here the CDR3 DNA reads TGTGCCTGGAGCGACCTACAGGGGGCTAGCAATCAGCCCCAGCATTTT. It yields the protein CAWSDLQGASNQPQHF. The chain carries TRBV30 and TRBJ1-5, with TRBD1 identical over 9 bases. Germline V CDR1 and CDR2: GTSNPN, SVGIG (reference sequence). The CDR3 spans 16 residues. V shed 3 bases, J shed 0 bases, and the junction held 6 bases outside the gene matches.

V and J are TRBV29-1 and TRBJ1-2; possibly TRBD1 for D (6 bases). Trimming pared 7 bases from V and 0 bases from J, leaving 18 bases between. CDR1 SQVTM and CDR2 ANQGSEA come from the germline V gene. The CDR3 contains 15 residues. Here the CDR3 DNA reads TGCAGCGCTACTACAAGATCAGGGGCTAACTATGGCTACACCTTC. This translates into CSATTRSGANYGYTF.

V usage is TRBV30 and J usage is TRBJ2-2; maybe TRBD2 (6 bases). The CDR3 has 13 amino acids. Germline CDR1 GTSNPN, CDR2 SVGIG (reference sequence). Deletions cut 2 bases from V and 5 bases from J, with 9 bases between. The CDR3 DNA reads TGTGCCTGGAGTCCCGGGGGAACCGGGGAGCTGTTTTTT. Amino acids: CAWSPGGTGELFF.

This rearrangement joins TRBV5-1 to TRBJ2-2; D gene unclear. CDR1 is SGHRS and CDR2 is YFSETQ in the germline V gene. V gave up 2 bases and J gave up 3 bases, with 11 bases separating them. This CDR3 comprises 15 residues. CDR3 coding DNA: TGCGCCAGCAGCTTTATAGCCCTCGACACCGGGGAGCTGTTTTTT. The encoded protein is CASSFIALDTGELFF. Filled out from reference TRBV5-1 and TRBJ2-2, the complete variable domain reads KAGVTQTPRYLIKTRGQQVTLSCSPISGHRSVSWYQQTPGQGLQFLFEYFSETQRNKGNFPGRFSGRQFSNSRSEMNVSTLELGDSALYLCASSFIALDTGELFFGEGSRLTVL.

This chain links TRBV19 with TRBJ1-5; 7 nucleotides agree with TRBD1. Germline V gene lookup returns CDR1 LNHDA and CDR2 SQIVND (reference sequence). After removal of 10 bases from V and 6 bases from J, the junction contained 9 bases not matched to a gene. The CDR3 spans 13 residues. The CDR3 sequence: CATSRQGGQPQHF. The CDR3 DNA follows: TGTGCCACCTCCCGACAGGGCGGTCAGCCCCAGCATTTT.

V gene TRBV21-1 combines with J gene TRBJ2-6; the listed D gene, TRBD1, was not tested against the DNA. TRBV21-1 counts as a pseudogene. The CDR3 extends over 17 amino acids. The CDR3 coding sequence is TGTGCCAGCAGCAAAGAAAGGGGCCGCCTCGGGGCCAACGTCCTGACTTTC. Translating it yields CASSKERGRLGANVLTF.

The rearrangement links TRBV15 to TRBJ1-5, with D maybe TRBD1 (5 bases). Germline V lookup: CDR1 LNHNV, CDR2 YYDKDF (reference sequence). The CDR3 consists of 15 residues. Trimming removed 1 base from V and 0 bases from J, with 7 bases in between. The CDR3 DNA follows: TGTGCCACCAGCAGAGGACAGAATAGCAATCAGCCCCAGCATTTT. Protein product: CATSRGQNSNQPQHF.

This chain joins TRBV4-3 and TRBJ2-7; tentatively, D is TRBD1 (6 bases). Per germline, CDR1 LGHNA and CDR2 YSLEER. The V end lost 4 bases, the J end lost 4 bases, and 14 bases lay between the germline ends. This CDR3 region has 14 residues. The DNA for the CDR3 is TGCGCCAGCAGCCCGGGACACCCGGATTACGAGCAGTACTTC. Encoded protein: CASSPGHPDYEQYF.

This rearrangement joins TRBV18 to TRBJ1-1; D unclear. V lost 3 bases and J 3 bases, leaving 14 bases between the germline ends. Germline V gives CDR1 KGHSH, CDR2 LQKENI. The CDR3 extends over 15 amino acids. The CDR3 loop reads CASSPFPNRDTEAFF. In DNA form, the CDR3 reads TGTGCCAGCTCACCCTTCCCTAACCGAGACACTGAAGCTTTCTTT.

Only one count was recorded for this clone. This sequence joins TRBV19 and TRBJ2-1; 8 positions agree with TRBD2. The junction had 11 bases not matched to a gene; V was cut back by 3 bases and J by 4 bases. The germline V gene encodes CDR1 LNHDA and CDR2 SQIVND (reference sequence). This CDR3 is built from 17 residues. CDR3 DNA sequence: TGTGCCAGTAGTATCCCCCTCAGGCGGGGGGCTTACAATGAGCAGTTCTTC. Amino acid sequence: CASSIPLRRGAYNEQFF.